This T cell receptor (beta chain) stems from a study of beta chain features in type 1 diabetes. The study, taken as a whole, reports: Cells carrying high TCR expression could end up over-represented when cDNA is sequenced. Within each of all four CD4+ subsets, Type 1 diabetes patients had TCRB CDR3s that were moderately but significantly shorter.

Every isolated RNA sample was fully reverse transcribed, so sequencing captured expressed TCRB transcripts. Clones were sequenced by immunoSEQ multiplex PCR, and TCRdb holds only the in-frame ones, with some missing. The sample records around 260,000 clones, roughly 22% being singletons. V dropped 1 base and J dropped 0; count of bases not matched to a gene: 2. The CDR3 contains 16 residues. Germline CDR1 and CDR2: SGHNT and YYREEE (reference sequence). Note on this clone: Antigen: not known.

The gene calls are TRBV5-4 and TRBJ2-2; 8 bases agree with TRBD2. The sequencing sample was made of naive CD4+ T cells from blood. This TCR derives from a woman between 35 and 50 years old with type 1 diabetes. CDR3 sequence (DNA): TGTGCCAGCAGCTTGTTGACTAGCGCGAACACCGGGGAGCTGTTTTTT. This sequence encodes CASSLLTSANTGELFF.